These T cell receptor beta chains were read from a single sample in a study of T cells in Graves' hyperthyroidism and ophthalmopathy. TCRdb fed the multiplex PCR reads into MiXCR, producing one record per CDR3 protein. The sample has hundreds of thousands of distinct CDR3 sequences, 20% to 25% seen once. The sample taken for sequencing was blood. These receptor sequences come from a woman between 65 and 79 years old with Graves' ophthalmopathy. CDR3s include the opening cysteine and the closing phenylalanine or tryptophan. The order of the fields is clone size, V gene, D gene, J gene, CDR3 protein, CDR3 DNA. D genes are given only for firm matches. Clone size is given for some rows only: seen once, a few or many times, or a class if the clone is expanded.

few	TRBV7-6	.	TRBJ1-1	CASSGGQMNTEAFF	TGTGCCAGCAGCGGAGGACAGATGAACACTGAAGCTTTCTTT
.	TRBV2	TRBD1	TRBJ1-6	CASTRQGAGSPLHF	TGTGCCAGCACCCGACAGGGGGCGGGCTCACCCCTCCACTTT
few	TRBV15	.	TRBJ2-1	CATSRDGTSQFF	TGTGCCACCAGCAGAGATGGGACTTCGCAGTTCTTC
few	TRBV6-2/TRBV6-3	.	TRBJ2-1	CASSLDQHNEQFF	TGTGCCAGCAGTTTGGACCAGCACAATGAGCAGTTCTTC
.	TRBV20-1	.	TRBJ2-1	CSARTESYNEQFF	TGCAGTGCTAGGACGGAATCCTACAATGAGCAGTTCTTC
many	TRBV12-3/TRBV12-4	TRBD2	TRBJ2-1	CASSWSGSGNEQFF	TGTGCCAGCAGTTGGAGCGGGAGTGGCAATGAGCAGTTCTTC
.	TRBV27	.	TRBJ1-6	CASRQDNSPLHF	TGTGCCAGCAGGCAGGATAATTCACCCCTCCACTTT
.	TRBV10-1	TRBD2	TRBJ2-3	CASSRLAGAGDTQYF	TGCGCCAGCAGCCGACTAGCGGGAGCTGGTGATACGCAGTATTTT
.	TRBV6-2/TRBV6-3	TRBD1	TRBJ1-2	CASSHGQGPNYGYTF	TGTGCCAGCAGTCACGGACAGGGCCCTAACTATGGCTACACCTTC
.	TRBV7-3	TRBD1	TRBJ2-5	CASSMTTGGMGETQYF	TGTGCCAGCAGCATGACGACAGGGGGCATGGGAGAGACCCAGTACTTC
many	TRBV12-3/TRBV12-4	.	TRBJ2-7	CASSLAQGGGYEQYF	TGTGCCAGCAGTTTAGCACAGGGGGGAGGGTACGAGCAGTACTTC
.	TRBV6-2/TRBV6-3	.	TRBJ1-2	CASTSLNYGYTF	TGTGCCAGTACCTCCTTAAACTATGGCTACACCTTC
few	TRBV30	.	TRBJ2-5	CAWKQKGTQYF	TGTGCCTGGAAGCAAAAGGGGACCCAGTACTTC
many	TRBV7-2	TRBD2	TRBJ2-1	CASTHGRAAANEQFF	TGTGCCAGCACCCACGGGAGGGCCGCGGCCAATGAGCAGTTCTTC
.	TRBV9	.	TRBJ2-5	CVSSVGDSPQYF	TGTGTCAGCAGCGTAGGAGACTCCCCTCAGTACTTC
few	TRBV18	TRBD2	TRBJ2-1	CASSPRRKRELANEQFF	TGTGCCAGCTCACCAAGGAGGAAGCGGGAGCTCGCCAATGAGCAGTTCTTC
few	TRBV20-1	TRBD2	TRBJ2-7	CSAASGKVYEQYF	TGCAGTGCTGCTAGCGGGAAAGTCTACGAGCAGTACTTC
.	TRBV5-1	.	TRBJ2-3	CASKPGQTTDTQYF	TGCGCCTCCAAGCCCGGGCAGACCACAGATACGCAGTATTTT
few	TRBV9	.	TRBJ2-1	CASSVADRKGYEQFF	TGTGCCAGCAGCGTAGCGGATCGCAAAGGGTATGAGCAGTTCTTC
.	TRBV6-1	TRBD1	TRBJ1-1	CASSVRDSSEAFF	TGTGCCAGCAGTGTTAGGGACAGCTCGGAAGCTTTCTTT
few	TRBV7-9	.	TRBJ2-2	CASSSLTGTNTGELFF	TGTGCCAGCAGCTCATTGACTGGTACGAACACCGGGGAGCTGTTTTTT
few	TRBV20-1	.	TRBJ1-2	CSARAAPYYGYTF	TGCAGTGCTAGAGCGGCTCCCTACTATGGCTACACCTTC
.	TRBV10-2	.	TRBJ2-2	CASSFTAAGELFF	TGCGCCAGCTCCTTCACTGCCGCCGGGGAGCTGTTTTTT
.	TRBV3-1	TRBD1	TRBJ1-2	CASSRQGVDGYTF	TGTGCCAGCAGTCGACAGGGCGTGGATGGCTACACCTTC
.	TRBV30	.	TRBJ2-7	CAWSSRGSSYEQYF	TGTGCCTGGAGTAGTCGGGGGAGCTCCTACGAGCAGTACTTC
many	TRBV7-3	.	TRBJ2-5	CASSLRAVETQYF	TGTGCCAGCAGCTTAAGAGCAGTAGAGACCCAGTACTTC
.	TRBV5-1	.	TRBJ2-3	CASRRSLTGPTDTQYF	TGCGCCAGCAGAAGGTCCCTTACGGGGCCCACAGATACGCAGTATTTT
.	TRBV12-3/TRBV12-4	.	TRBJ1-6	CASRPGPAGSPLHF	TGTGCCAGCAGACCCGGTCCCGCTGGTTCACCCCTCCACTTT
few	TRBV29-1	TRBD2	TRBJ2-1	CSGRTSGLMDEQFF	TGCAGCGGACGGACTAGCGGGCTTATGGATGAGCAGTTCTTC
few	TRBV5-1	TRBD1	TRBJ1-1	CASSPETGANTEAFF	TGCGCCAGCAGCCCGGAGACAGGGGCGAACACTGAAGCTTTCTTT
.	TRBV27	.	TRBJ1-4	CASSYTGLGEKLFF	TGTGCCAGCAGTTATACAGGGTTAGGTGAAAAACTGTTTTTT
many	TRBV11-2	.	TRBJ2-1	CASTRRLVHNEQFF	TGTGCCAGCACCCGACGACTAGTGCACAATGAGCAGTTCTTC
many	TRBV2	.	TRBJ1-2	CASRADLNYGYTF	TGTGCCAGCAGGGCGGATCTTAACTATGGCTACACCTTC
.	TRBV28	.	TRBJ1-5	CASSPGTFSNQPQHF	TGTGCCAGCAGCCCCGGGACATTTAGCAATCAGCCCCAGCATTTT
few	TRBV29-1	.	TRBJ2-7	CSHGTGVSVGEQYF	TGCAGCCACGGGACCGGTGTTAGTGTAGGGGAGCAGTACTTC
few	TRBV19	TRBD1	TRBJ1-1	CASSSDRVAMNTEAFF	TGTGCCAGTAGCTCCGACAGGGTGGCCATGAACACTGAAGCTTTCTTT
.	TRBV6-2/TRBV6-3	.	TRBJ2-5	CASRKTGIETQYF	TGTGCCAGCAGAAAAACAGGGATAGAGACCCAGTACTTC
few	TRBV3-1	TRBD1	TRBJ2-1	CASSPTWDRNHNEQFF	TGTGCCAGCAGCCCGACGTGGGACAGGAACCACAATGAGCAGTTCTTC
many	TRBV12-3/TRBV12-4	.	TRBJ2-2	CASSPPPEGTINTGELFF	TGTGCCAGCAGTCCTCCCCCCGAAGGGACCATAAACACCGGGGAGCTGTTTTTT
.	TRBV15	TRBD1	TRBJ2-7	CATSRQTGGREQYF	TGTGCCACCAGCAGACAAACAGGGGGCCGAGAGCAGTACTTC
few	TRBV11-2	.	TRBJ2-5	CASSLDRVGGTQYF	TGTGCCAGCAGCTTAGATAGGGTCGGGGGGACCCAGTACTTC
few	TRBV4-3	TRBD2	TRBJ2-1	CASSLTSVAYNEQFF	TGCGCCAGCAGCCTAACTAGCGTGGCCTACAATGAGCAGTTCTTC
few	TRBV6-1	.	TRBJ2-3	CASSDPPRPPDTQYF	TGTGCCAGCAGTGATCCGCCCCGACCCCCAGATACGCAGTATTTT
few	TRBV10-3	.	TRBJ1-5	CAISESRQPQHF	TGTGCCATCAGTGAGTCTAGACAGCCCCAGCATTTT
.	TRBV7-9	TRBD1	TRBJ2-7	CASSLGYGQGAYEQYF	TGTGCCAGCAGCTTGGGTTACGGACAGGGAGCCTACGAGCAGTACTTC
.	TRBV20-1	TRBD2	TRBJ2-2	CSARPGTSGGTGELFF	TGCAGTGCTAGACCTGGGACTAGCGGGGGCACCGGGGAGCTGTTTTTT
.	TRBV5-1	.	TRBJ2-7	CASSSKGGGVRDYEQYF	TGCGCCAGCAGCTCGAAGGGAGGAGGTGTAAGGGACTACGAGCAGTACTTC
.	TRBV9	TRBD1	TRBJ2-3	CASSVYRGQADTQYF	TGTGCCAGCAGCGTATACAGGGGGCAGGCAGATACGCAGTATTTT
many	TRBV7-9	.	TRBJ2-1	CASSGGRAYNEQFF	TGTGCCAGCAGCGGAGGTCGGGCTTACAATGAGCAGTTCTTC
.	TRBV5-1	.	TRBJ1-3	CASSLGETHSGNTIYF	TGCGCCAGCAGCTTGGGGGAGACACACTCTGGAAACACCATATATTTT
.	TRBV30	.	TRBJ1-3	CAWMYSSSGNTIYF	TGTGCCTGGATGTACTCAAGCTCTGGAAACACCATATATTTT
.	TRBV12-3/TRBV12-4	TRBD1	TRBJ1-2	CASVSGGAYGYTF	TGTGCCAGCGTATCAGGGGGCGCCTATGGCTACACCTTC
.	TRBV24-1	.	TRBJ1-2	CATSDVQGGGYTF	TGTGCCACCAGTGATGTACAGGGAGGTGGCTACACCTTC
few	TRBV28	TRBD1	TRBJ2-7	CASRGTGTVIYEQYF	TGTGCCAGCAGAGGGACCGGGACAGTGATTTACGAGCAGTACTTC